A selection of T cell receptor beta chains follows, all from one sample in a study of blood T cell repertoires in COVID-19. The table came from immunoSEQ multiplex PCR; TCRdb's copy has only in-frame clones and leaves some out. This sample has approximately 120,000 clones, with over 75% found just once. The sequenced sample was peripheral blood. Receptors were obtained from a woman between 45 and 65 years old with acute or convalescent COVID-19. Both conserved end residues are part of each CDR3. Each record gives: J gene, clone size, D gene, V gene, CDR3 DNA, CDR3 protein. A D gene is named only where the DNA matches it firmly. Clone sizes are given selectively: once, few, many, or a class where the clone is expanded.

TRBJ1-2	NA	NA	TRBV3-1/TRBV3-2	TGTGCCAGCAGCCGGTCGAGACAGAAAAACTATGGCTACACCTTC	CASSRSRQKNYGYTF
TRBJ2-5	NA	NA	TRBV9	TGTGCCAGCAGCGTAGGGATAGCGGTAAATCAAGAGACCCAGTACTTC	CASSVGIAVNQETQYF
TRBJ1-5	NA	NA	TRBV18	TGTGCCAGCTCACCTGACAGGTTCAATCAGCCCCAGCATTTT	CASSPDRFNQPQHF
TRBJ2-3	NA	TRBD2	TRBV4-2	TGTGCCAGCAGCCAAGCTCGGGGGGGTAACACAGATACGCAGTATTTT	CASSQARGGNTDTQYF
TRBJ1-2	NA	NA	TRBV19	TGTGCCAGTAGTCCGGACAGCCCTTATGGCTACACCTTC	CASSPDSPYGYTF
TRBJ2-3	NA	NA	TRBV19	TGTGCCAGTAGTACCTACAGGGAATCAGATACGCAGTATTTT	CASSTYRESDTQYF
TRBJ2-3	NA	NA	TRBV3-1/TRBV3-2	TGTGCCAGCAGCCTAGATATCGGTACGCAGTATTTT	CASSLDIGTQYF
TRBJ2-1	NA	TRBD2	TRBV10-3	TGTGCCATCAGACCTAGCGGACCTTACAATGAGCAGTTCTTC	CAIRPSGPYNEQFF
TRBJ2-5	NA	NA	TRBV19	TGTGCCAGTAGTACTCGACAGTATTCGGAGACCCAGTACTTC	CASSTRQYSETQYF
TRBJ2-7	once	NA	TRBV2	TGTGCCAGCAGTGAAGCTGACAGACCCTACGAGCAGTACTTC	CASSEADRPYEQYF
TRBJ1-5	NA	NA	TRBV28	TGTGCCAGCATGCCTCCCGCGGGACGGCGGTCTATCCAGGGCAATCAGCCCCAGCATTTT	CASMPPAGRRSIQGNQPQHF
TRBJ2-1	NA	NA	TRBV7-8	TGTGCCAGCAGCTTGGGCAGGGCGAATGAGCAGTTCTTC	CASSLGRANEQFF
TRBJ2-2	NA	TRBD1	TRBV9	TGTGCCAGCAGCGGACAGGGGGTAGGCACCGGGGAGCTGTTTTTT	CASSGQGVGTGELFF
TRBJ1-6	NA	TRBD1	TRBV30	TGTGCCTGGACTCTCGGGACAGGGGCCCACTCTTTTGGGAATTCACCCCTCCACTTT	CAWTLGTGAHSFGNSPLHF
TRBJ1-1	NA	NA	TRBV29-1	TGCAGCGTTGGGGCGGGGTGGGGCATGAACACTGAAGCTTTCTTT	CSVGAGWGMNTEAFF
TRBJ2-7	NA	NA	TRBV4-1	TGCGCCAGCAGCCAAGAACCAGCGGACTACGAGCAGTACTTC	CASSQEPADYEQYF